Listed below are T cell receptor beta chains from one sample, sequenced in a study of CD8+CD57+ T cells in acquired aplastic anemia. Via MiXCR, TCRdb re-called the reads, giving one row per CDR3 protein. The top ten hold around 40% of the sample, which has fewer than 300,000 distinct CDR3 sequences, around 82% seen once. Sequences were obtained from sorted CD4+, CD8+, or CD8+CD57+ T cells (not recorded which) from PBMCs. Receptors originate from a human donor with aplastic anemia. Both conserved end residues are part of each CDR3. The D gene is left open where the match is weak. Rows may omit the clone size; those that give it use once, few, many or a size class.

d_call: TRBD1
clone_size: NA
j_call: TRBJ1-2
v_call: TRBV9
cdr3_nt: TGTGCCAGCAGCGGGACAGGGGACACGAATGACGGCTCCTTC
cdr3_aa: CASSGTGDTNDGSF

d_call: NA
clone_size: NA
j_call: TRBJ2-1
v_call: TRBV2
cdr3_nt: TGTGCCACCCAAAGTCTTACCTCGCAAAATGAGCAGTTCTTC
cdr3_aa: CATQSLTSQNEQFF

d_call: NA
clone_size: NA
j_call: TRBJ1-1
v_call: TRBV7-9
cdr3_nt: TGTGCCAGCAGTGGGGCGTATAGCAATCAGCCTGAGCATTTCTTT
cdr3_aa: CASSGAYSNQPEHFF

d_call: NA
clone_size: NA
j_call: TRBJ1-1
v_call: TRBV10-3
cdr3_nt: TGTGCCAGCAGTGTGCACGGTTCGGACACTGAAGCTTTCTTT
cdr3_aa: CASSVHGSDTEAFF

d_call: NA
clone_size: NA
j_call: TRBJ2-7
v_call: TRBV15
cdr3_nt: TGTGCCACCAGCAGAGGCAGGGAGCAATACGAGCAGTACTTC
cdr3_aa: CATSRGREQYEQYF

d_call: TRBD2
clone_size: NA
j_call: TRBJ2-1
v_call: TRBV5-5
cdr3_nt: TGTGCCAGCAGCTTGGACAGCGGGGGAACGAGCTCCTACAATGAGCAGTTCTTC
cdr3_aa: CASSLDSGGTSSYNEQFF

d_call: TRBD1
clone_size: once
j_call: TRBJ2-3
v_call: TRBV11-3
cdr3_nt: TGTGCCAGCGGGGAACGGGACAGGGATACGCAGTATTTT
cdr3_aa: CASGERDRDTQYF

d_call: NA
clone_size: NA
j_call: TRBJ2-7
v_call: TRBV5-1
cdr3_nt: TGCGCCAGCAGCTGGGGGGACAGCTCCTACGAGCAGTACTTC
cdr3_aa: CASSWGDSSYEQYF

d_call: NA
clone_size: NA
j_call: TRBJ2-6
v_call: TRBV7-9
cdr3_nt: TGTGCCGGCAGGCTAGCTAGGGTCCCCTCTGGGGTTAACGTCCTGACTTTC
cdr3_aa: CAGRLARVPSGVNVLTF

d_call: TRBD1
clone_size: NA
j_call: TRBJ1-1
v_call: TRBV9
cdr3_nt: TGTGCCAGCGGAGAAGGGGGGACAGGGGTGAACTCTGAAGCTTTCTTT
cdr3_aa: CASGEGGTGVNSEAFF

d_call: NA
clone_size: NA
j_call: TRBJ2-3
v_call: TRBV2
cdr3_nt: TGTGCCAGCAGGGCATGGACGGCCAACACAGATACGCAGTATTTT
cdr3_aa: CASRAWTANTDTQYF

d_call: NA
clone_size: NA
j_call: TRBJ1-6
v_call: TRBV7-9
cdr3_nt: TGTGCCAGCAGCTTAGTACCCGGGGAGCTGTATTTTGCCCTCCACTTT
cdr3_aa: CASSLVPGELYFALHF

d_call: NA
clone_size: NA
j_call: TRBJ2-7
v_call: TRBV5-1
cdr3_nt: TGTGCCAGCAGCTTCACGAGCCCAATCAGCGAGCAGTACTTC
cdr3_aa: CASSFTSPISEQYF

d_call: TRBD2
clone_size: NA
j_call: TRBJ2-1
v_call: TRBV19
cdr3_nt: TGTGCCAGCAGTATAGCTAGCGGGACCTACAATGACCAGTTCTTC
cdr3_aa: CASSIASGTYNDQFF

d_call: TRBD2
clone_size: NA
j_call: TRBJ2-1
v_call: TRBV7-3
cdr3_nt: TGTGCCAGCAGCCGGACTAGTTACAATGAGCAGTTCTTC
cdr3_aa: CASSRTSYNEQFF

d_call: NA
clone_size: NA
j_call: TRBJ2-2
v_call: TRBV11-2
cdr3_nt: TGTGCCAGCGGGGACGGGGGCGCAGAGCTGTTTTTT
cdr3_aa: CASGDGGAELFF

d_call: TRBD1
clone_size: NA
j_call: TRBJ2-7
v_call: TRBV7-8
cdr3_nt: TGTGCCAGCACCCCTGTAGGACAGGGTATGACCGGGCAGTACTTC
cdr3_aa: CASTPVGQGMTGQYF

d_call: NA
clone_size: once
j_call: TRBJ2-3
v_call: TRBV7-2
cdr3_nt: TGTGCCAGCAGCTTAGAGGTGGCAGGGAACACTCAAGCTTTT
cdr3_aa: CASSLEVAGNTQAF

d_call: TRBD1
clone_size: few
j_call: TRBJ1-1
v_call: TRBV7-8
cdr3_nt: TGTGCCAGCAGCTTCAATCCAGACGGGACAGCCCTTTTC
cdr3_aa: CASSFNPDGTALF

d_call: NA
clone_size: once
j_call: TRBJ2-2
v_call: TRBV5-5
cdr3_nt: TGTGCCAGTACTCCTGGGCCAAGCACCGGGGAGCTGTTTTTT
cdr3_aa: CASTPGPSTGELFF

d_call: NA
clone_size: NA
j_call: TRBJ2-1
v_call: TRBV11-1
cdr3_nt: TGTGCCAGCAGCTTAGACTGGGGGGCCTACAATGAGCAGTTCTTC
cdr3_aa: CASSLDWGAYNEQFF

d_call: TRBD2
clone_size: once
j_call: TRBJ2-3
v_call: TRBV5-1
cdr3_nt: TGTGCCAGCAGCTTAGCGAGCTACAGCGGGGGGGCCGTTTCGCGGGCGCAGTATTTT
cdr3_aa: CASSLASYSGGAVSRAQYF

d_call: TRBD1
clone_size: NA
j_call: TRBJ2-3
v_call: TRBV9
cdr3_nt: TGTGCCAGCAGCGTAGCGGGACAGAGCGCTACGCCGCATTTT
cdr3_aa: CASSVAGQSATPHF

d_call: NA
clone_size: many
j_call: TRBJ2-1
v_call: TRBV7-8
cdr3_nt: TGTGCCAGCAGCTTAGCGGGAGGAGCCGACAATGAGCAGTTCTTC
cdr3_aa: CASSLAGGADNEQFF

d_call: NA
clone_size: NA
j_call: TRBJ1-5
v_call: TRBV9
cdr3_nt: TGTGCCAGCAGCTTAACGAAGCGGGGTCACTACAATGATTTT
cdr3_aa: CASSLTKRGHYNDF

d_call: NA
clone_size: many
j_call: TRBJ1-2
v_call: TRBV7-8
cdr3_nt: TGTGCCAGCAGCTTAGCGGGAGGTCCCGACTATGGCTACACCTTC
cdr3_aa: CASSLAGGPDYGYTF

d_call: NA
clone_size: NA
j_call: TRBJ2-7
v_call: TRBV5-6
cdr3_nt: TGTGCCAGCAGCTTGGAGATCCTAGCAGGGGAAGAGCAGTACTTC
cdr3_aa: CASSLEILAGEEQYF

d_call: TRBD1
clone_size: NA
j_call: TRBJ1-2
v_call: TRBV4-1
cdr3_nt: TGTGCCAGCAGCTACAGGGGAAATCCGAATGGCTACACCTTC
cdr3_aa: CASSYRGNPNGYTF

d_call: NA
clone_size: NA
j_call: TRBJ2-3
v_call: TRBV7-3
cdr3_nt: TGTGCCAGCGGCTGCGGGCTAACAGATGCGCAGTATTTT
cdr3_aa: CASGCGLTDAQYF

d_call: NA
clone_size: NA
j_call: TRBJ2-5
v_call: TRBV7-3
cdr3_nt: TGTGCCAGCAGCGCCCAGGGCGAGACCCAGTACTTC
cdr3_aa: CASSAQGETQYF

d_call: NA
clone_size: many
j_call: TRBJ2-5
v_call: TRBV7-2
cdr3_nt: TGTGCCAGCAGCTGGGCTAGGGAGACCCAGTACTTC
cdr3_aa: CASSWARETQYF

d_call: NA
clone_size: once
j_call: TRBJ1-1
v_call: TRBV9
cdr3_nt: TGTGCCAGCAGCTTAGGGGTGGGAGGCAACACTGCACCTTTCTTT
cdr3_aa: CASSLGVGGNTAPFF

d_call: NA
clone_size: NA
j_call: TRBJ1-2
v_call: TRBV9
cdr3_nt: TGTGCCAGCAGCTTGGGAGGGGGTTGTCTCTGCTACCCCTTC
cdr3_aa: CASSLGGGCLCYPF

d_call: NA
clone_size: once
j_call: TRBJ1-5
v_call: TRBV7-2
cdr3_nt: NA
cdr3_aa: CASSLGPSRPQHFF

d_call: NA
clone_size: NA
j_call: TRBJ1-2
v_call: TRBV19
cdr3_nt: TGTGCCAGTACCGGACGCGATGAAGAGGGAGAGGTTGATGGTTACACCTTC
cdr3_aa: CASTGRDEEGEVDGYTF

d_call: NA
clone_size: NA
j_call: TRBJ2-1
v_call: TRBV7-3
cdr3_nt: TGTGCCAGCAGCCTTCAAAGGAGCGCGGCTGGCGATGACCAGTTCTTC
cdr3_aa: CASSLQRSAAGDDQFF

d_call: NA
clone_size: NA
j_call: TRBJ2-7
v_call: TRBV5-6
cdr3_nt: TGTGCCAGCAGCGTGGAGGGGGGGGGAGCCTACGAGCAGTACTTC
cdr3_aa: CASSVEGGGAYEQYF

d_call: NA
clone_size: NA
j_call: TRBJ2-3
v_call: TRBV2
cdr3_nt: TGTGCCAGCAGTTACGTGCAGGGTAACCACGAGCAGTATTTT
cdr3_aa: CASSYVQGNHEQYF